This entry lists 4 T cell receptor beta chains sequenced from one sample in a study of cytomegalovirus exposure and HLA in healthy donors. In the PCR, 60 Vbeta and 13 Jbeta primers were used. Produced via immunoSEQ multiplex PCR; TCRdb's table is partial and in-frame only. The sample lists 40,000 or so clones, 66% seen once, with less than 20% in the top ten. Specimen: PBMCs. All receptors derive from a man between 45 and 60 years old in good health and CMV-seropositive.

The chain links TRBV6-4 to TRBJ2-1; TRBD2 agrees at 9 bases. V lost 0 bases, J lost 7 bases, and 7 bases stayed unmatched. CDR3 length: 16 amino acids. In germline, CDR1 is MRHNA, CDR2 SNTAGT. The CDR3 protein is CASSDSTRGGTNEQFF. CDR3 in DNA: TGTGCCAGCAGTGACTCGACGCGGGGGGGCACAAATGAGCAGTTCTTC.

The rearrangement joins TRBV2 to TRBJ2-3, with 11 bases lining up with TRBD1. The trim removed 4 bases at V and 6 bases at J, leaving 3 bases unmatched. The CDR3 has 14 amino acids. Germline loops: CDR1 SNHLY, CDR2 FYNNEI. The DNA for the CDR3 is TGTGCCAGCAGTGGGACAGGGGGCCAGGATACGCAGTATTTT. It encodes CASSGTGGQDTQYF.

This chain joins TRBV7-2 and TRBJ2-1; D might be TRBD1 (6 bases). The V gene lost 1 base and the J gene lost 10 bases, with 11 bases spanning the gap. The CDR3 covers 13 residues. Per germline, CDR1 SGHTA and CDR2 FQGNSA. CDR3 nucleotides: TGTGCCAGCAGCTTAGACAGGGAACGGGAGCAGTTCTTC. It codes for CASSLDREREQFF.

The chain is built from TRBV11-2 and TRBJ1-1, with TRBD1 as a possible D gene (6 bases). CDR1 is SGHAT, CDR2 FQNNGV, per germline. Trimming left V 4 bases short and J 4 bases short, with 13 bases between. The CDR3 has 14 amino acids. As DNA, the CDR3 is TGTGCCAGCAGCTCCAACAGGGTAATCACTGAAGCTTTCTTT. Protein: CASSSNRVITEAFF.